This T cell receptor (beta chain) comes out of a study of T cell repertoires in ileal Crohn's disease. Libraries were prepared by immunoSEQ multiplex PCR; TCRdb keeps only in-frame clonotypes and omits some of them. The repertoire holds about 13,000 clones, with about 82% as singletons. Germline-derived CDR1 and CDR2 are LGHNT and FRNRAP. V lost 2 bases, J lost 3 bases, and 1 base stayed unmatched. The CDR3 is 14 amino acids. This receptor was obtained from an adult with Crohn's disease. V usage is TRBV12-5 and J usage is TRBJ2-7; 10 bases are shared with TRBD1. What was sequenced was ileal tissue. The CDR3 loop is CASGLRTGGYEQYF. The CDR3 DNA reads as TGTGCTAGTGGTTTGAGGACAGGGGGCTACGAGCAGTACTTC.